These T cell receptor beta chains were read from a single sample in a study of shared clonotypes between healthy human individuals. Repertoires were generated with immunoSEQ multiplex PCR, while TCRdb's copy carries only in-frame clones and drops some. The table has nearly 1 million clones, approximately 80% seen once. Sequenced sample: memory CD4+ T cells sorted from blood. The receptors were sampled from a man younger than 30 in good health. CDR3s include the opening cysteine and the closing phenylalanine or tryptophan. D genes are given only for firm matches. A row's size may be missing; if present it is once, few, many or a size class.

>TRBV4-1|.|16|.|TRBJ1-4
TGCGCCAGCAGCCAAGATCCAGGGCAAGGGGCCGAAAAACTGTTTTTT
CASSQDPGQGAEKLFF
>TRBV27|.|13|.|TRBJ2-5
TGTGCCAGCAGTCGTCTGGGCCCCGAGACCCAGTACTTC
CASSRLGPETQYF
>TRBV21-1|.|17|.|TRBJ2-2
TGTGCCAGCAGCAAATCTAGCGGGAGAGGGAACACCGGGGAGCTGTTTTTT
CASSKSSGRGNTGELFF
>TRBV18|.|13|.|TRBJ2-1
TGTGCCAGCTCACCAGGGATTTCGAATGAGCAGTTCTTC
CASSPGISNEQFF
>TRBV18|few|15|.|TRBJ2-6
TGTGCCAGCTCACAGGGGTTCTCCGGGGCCAACGTCCTGACTTTC
CASSQGFSGANVLTF
>TRBV7-9|.|12|TRBD2|TRBJ2-1
TGTGCCAGCAGCTTAGGGACTAGCAGGCAGTTCTTC
CASSLGTSRQFF
>TRBV28|.|15|TRBD1|TRBJ1-5
TGTGCCAGCAGTTTAGCGGGGACAGGGGTTCAGCCCCAGCATTTT
CASSLAGTGVQPQHF
>TRBV29-1|.|15|.|TRBJ2-7
TGCAGCGTTGGGCGGGCCCATCAGAATTCCTACGAGCAGTACTTC
CSVGRAHQNSYEQYF
>TRBV4-3|.|13|.|TRBJ1-6
TGCGCCAGCAGCCAAGACGGAAATTCACCCCTCCACTTT
CASSQDGNSPLHF
>TRBV6-1|.|14|.|TRBJ1-5
TGTGCCAGCAGTGAACACGGCAGGGATGGGCCCCAGCATTTT
CASSEHGRDGPQHF
>TRBV5-1|.|15|.|TRBJ1-1
TGCGCCAGCAGCTGGGGGCCCCCGGGGGGCACTGAAGCTTTCTTT
CASSWGPPGGTEAFF
>TRBV21-1|.|17|.|TRBJ2-4
TGTGCCAGCAGCAAAGCGCTTAGACAGAGGGGAAAACGGGATCAGTACTTC
CASSKALRQRGKRDQYF
>TRBV7-3|.|15|.|TRBJ2-3
TGTGCCAGCAGCCCGGGTCTTCTCGGGACAGATACGCAGTATTTT
CASSPGLLGTDTQYF
>TRBV27|few|12|.|TRBJ1-1
TGTGCCAGCAGTCCAACGACAGGTCTAGCTTTCTTT
CASSPTTGLAFF